The 9 T cell receptor beta chains presented below share a single source sample, sequenced in a study of CD8+CD57+ T cells in acquired aplastic anemia. Profiling of TCR beta VDJ combinations and CDR3 sequences used genomic DNA as template. TCRdb redid the calling of the reads with MiXCR, one entry per CDR3 protein. The sample carries about 270,000 distinct CDR3 sequences, 55% to 60% recorded once. Sequenced input: sorted CD4+, CD8+, or CD8+CD57+ T cells (not recorded which) from PBMCs. These receptors all come from a human donor with severe aplastic anemia or a healthy control (not recorded which).

The chain combines TRBV6-6 with TRBJ2-3; perhaps TRBD2 as D (6 bases). Deletions cut 6 bases from V and 2 bases from J, with 15 bases between. This CDR3 has 15 amino acids. Germline assignment: CDR1 MNHNY and CDR2 SVGAGI (reference sequence). The CDR3 sequence is CASSQGEATTDTQYF. In DNA, the CDR3 is TGTGCCAGCAGCCAAGGGGAGGCAACCACAGATACGCAGTATTTT.

This clonotype occurred once. One end of the junction does not line up with germline, which may come from a read error. The rearrangement links TRBV7-9 to TRBJ2-5; TRBD1 aligns across 9 bases. Germline lookup yields CDR1 SEHNR and CDR2 FQNEAQ (reference sequence). CDR3 length: 14 residues. The CDR3 spells CASSLTGGKETQYF. The CDR3, as DNA: TGCGCCAGCAGCTTGACAGGGGGAAAGGAGACCCAGTACTTC.

This clonotype was found many times. The chain uses TRBV5-8 and TRBJ1-1; D remains ambiguous. The CDR3 sequence is 15 residues long. Trimming left V 0 bases short and J 2 bases short, with 11 bases between. Germline CDR1 is SGHTS and CDR2 is YDEGEE. For the CDR3, the DNA is TGTGCCAGCAGCTTGGCATACCCGGGTAACACTGAAGCTTTCTTT. Protein sequence: CASSLAYPGNTEAFF.

Ten or more counts support this clonotype. The gene calls are TRBV19 and TRBJ2-2; D unresolved. Germline CDR1 is LNHDA and CDR2 is SQIVND (reference sequence). The V gene lost 2 bases and the J gene lost 6 bases, with 10 bases spanning the gap. The CDR3 runs 14 residues. The CDR3 nucleotides are TGTGCCAGTAGTATATCTGGCCCAGCCGGGGAGCTGTTTTTT. This gives the protein CASSISGPAGELFF.

The J gene is TRBJ2-1, the V gene TRBV27, with 10 bases identical to TRBD2. In germline, CDR1 is MNHEY, CDR2 SMNVEV (reference sequence). The CDR3 is 15 amino acids. Trimming cost V 5 bases and J 4 bases; bases outside gene matches: 5. In nucleotides, the CDR3 is TGTGCCAGCAGTATACTAGCGGGGATATACAATGAGCAGTTCTTC. Protein: CASSILAGIYNEQFF.

This clonotype was counted ten times or more. The J gene is TRBJ1-6, the V gene TRBV9, with D maybe TRBD1 (5 bases). V was trimmed by 4 bases and J by 9 bases, leaving 14 bases between them. CDR3 length equals 14 residues. Germline values: CDR1 SGDLS, CDR2 YYNGEE. The CDR3 DNA reads TGTGCCAGCAGCCTAGGCCTTCAGGGTTCACCCCTCCACTTT. It specifies CASSLGLQGSPLHF.

The rearrangement joins TRBV29-1 to TRBJ2-2; 9 bases map to TRBD2. This CDR3 spans 14 amino acids. V lost 2 bases to trimming and J lost 9 bases; unmatched junction nucleotides: 7. Germline lookup yields CDR1 SQVTM and CDR2 ANQGSEA. The CDR3 region is CSVEIFSGGRELFF. CDR3 bases: TGCAGCGTTGAAATCTTTAGCGGGGGTAGGGAGCTGTTTTTT.

Only one count was recorded for this clonotype. The chain carries TRBV5-1 and TRBJ1-1; 8 bases are shared with TRBD1. The CDR3 covers 15 residues. CDR1 and CDR2 from the germline V gene are SGHRS and YFSETQ. Trimming removed 4 bases from V and 5 bases from J; junction bases left unmatched: 10. The DNA of the CDR3 is TGCGCCAGCAGCCAACAGGGGGGCGTAGGGACTGAAGCTTTCTTT. Translated: CASSQQGGVGTEAFF. Full variable domain (remainder filled in from reference TRBV5-1 and TRBJ1-1): KAGVTQTPRYLIKTRGQQVTLSCSPISGHRSVSWYQQTPGQGLQFLFEYFSETQRNKGNFPGRFSGRQFSNSRSEMNVSTLELGDSALYLCASSQQGGVGTEAFFGQGTRLTVV.

The V call is TRBV7-9, the J call TRBJ2-7; D might be TRBD1 (6 bases). Trimming removed 4 bases from V and 0 bases from J, with 13 bases in between. Germline CDR1 is SEHNR and CDR2 is FQNEAQ (reference sequence). This CDR3 spans 15 amino acids. CDR3 sequence: CASSSQGTSSYEQYF. The CDR3 nucleotides are TGTGCCAGCAGCTCACAGGGAACGAGCTCCTACGAGCAGTACTTC.